This T cell receptor (beta chain) originates from a study of post-analysis software for immune sequencing data. Findings and limits, study-wide: Higher frequency in patients than in controls was seen for 5 or 6 TRBV segments, with TRBV5-6, TRBV5-1 and TRBV20-1 among them. Relative to controls, patients with multiple sclerosis showed significantly lower normalized Chao1 diversity.

On this clonotype itself: Its matching antigen is unknown.

Germline V gene sequence: CDR1 SGHRS, CDR2 YFSETQ. This CDR3 is built from 18 residues. Carried by the TCR beta cDNA libraries were unique molecular identifiers. Input of roughly 0.9 to 11 million T cells yielded about half a million cDNA molecules. TCRdb re-derived calls from the PCR reads in MiXCR, one entry per CDR3 protein. Among 380,000 or so distinct CDR3 sequences, about a third were seen once, and the ten largest hold about an eighth. Specimen: blood. The chain has TRBV5-1 and TRBJ2-7, with 11 positions matching TRBD1. Near its end, the DNA agrees better with TRBJ2-5, so the J call may be wrong. The receptor was derived from a girl aged 10 to 17 with multiple sclerosis. In nucleotides, the CDR3 is TGCGCCAGCAGCTTATCCCCCCCGGGACAGGGGGTCGGGGAGACCCAGTACTTC. Translating it yields CASSLSPPGQGVGETQYF.